The entry below describes one T cell receptor (beta chain). The sample comes from a study of blood T cell repertoires in COVID-19. Overall study: Spain, Italy and the United States supplied samples that represented acute and convalescent COVID-19. The cDNA or gDNA used as material had been derived from T cells, B-cell-depleted T cells, or PBMCs.

Germline loops: CDR1 MGHRA, CDR2 YSYEKL. This CDR3 has 15 amino acids. The J segment lost 6 bases and the V segment lost 4 bases, leaving 9 bases of the junction unmatched. In the study's own analysis: Researchers report that nucleated cell counts were estimated from reference gene primer amplification. Produced via immunoSEQ multiplex PCR; TCRdb's table is partial and in-frame only. D and trimming were read from the DNA, whereas the V and J calls and clone size are those reported in that table. In the table there are a few hundred thousand clones, 80% of which are singletons. Participants came from about two dozen US areas, aged about 18 to 89 years.

The chain couples TRBV4-1 to TRBJ2-7, with 10 bases fitting TRBD1. This clonotype originated in a man under 40 with acute COVID-19. The source material was PBMCs or T cells enriched from blood (not recorded which). The CDR3 coding sequence is TGCGCCAGCAGCCCGCGGGGACAGGGGTTCCGCGAGCAGTACTTC. Translated, it gives CASSPRGQGFREQYF.